Below, one T cell receptor beta chain is given with its context. The antigen is unknown. Method: immunoSEQ multiplex PCR; TCRdb's copy keeps in-frame clones and lacks some. The repertoire holds around 180,000 clones, with 75% to 90% as singletons. The data were obtained in a study of T cell responses to AZD1222 COVID-19 vaccine. Study-level results: Only six or seven AZD1222 recipients tested seropositive at baseline. After two AZD1222 doses, spike-specific TCR breadth and depth rose versus day 0.

CDR1 MNHNS and CDR2 SASEGT come from the germline V gene. V lost 4 bases to trimming and J lost 8 bases; unmatched junction nucleotides: 14. CDR3 length: 16 residues. The specimen was peripheral blood, collected on day 0 of AZD1222 vaccination. The chain is built from TRBV6-1 and TRBJ1-2; TRBD1 aligns across 9 bases. This receptor was identified in an adult in good health. The CDR3 coding sequence is TGTGCCAGCAGTGCGGCCCCGGGACAGGGCGCGGAGGGCTACACCTTC. As protein: CASSAAPGQGAEGYTF.